This TCR beta chain came from a study of shared clonotypes between healthy human individuals. Terminally differentiated effector memory CD45RA+ cells were excluded by CCR7 positive selection of CD45RO-negative cells. Nashville, Tennessee was home to all donors, who were Caucasian adults. Sorted-subset replicate PCRs used about 0.2 ug DNA, about 30,000 T cell genomes. Method: immunoSEQ multiplex PCR; TCRdb's copy keeps in-frame clones and lacks some. Of some 2 million clones in the sample, about 94% were seen once. The receptor was isolated from a man between 18 and 29 years old in good health. The sample was naive CD8+ T cells sorted from blood.

The CDR3 protein is CAISDTDRTIMNTEAFF. The CDR3, as DNA: TGTGCCATCAGTGACACGGACAGAACGATTATGAACACTGAAGCTTTCTTT. This chain connects TRBV10-3 to TRBJ1-1; TRBD1 might be the D (6 bases). CDR1 ENHRY and CDR2 SYGVKD come from the germline V gene. This CDR3 region has 17 residues. Deletions cut 3 bases from V and 0 bases from J, with 17 bases between.